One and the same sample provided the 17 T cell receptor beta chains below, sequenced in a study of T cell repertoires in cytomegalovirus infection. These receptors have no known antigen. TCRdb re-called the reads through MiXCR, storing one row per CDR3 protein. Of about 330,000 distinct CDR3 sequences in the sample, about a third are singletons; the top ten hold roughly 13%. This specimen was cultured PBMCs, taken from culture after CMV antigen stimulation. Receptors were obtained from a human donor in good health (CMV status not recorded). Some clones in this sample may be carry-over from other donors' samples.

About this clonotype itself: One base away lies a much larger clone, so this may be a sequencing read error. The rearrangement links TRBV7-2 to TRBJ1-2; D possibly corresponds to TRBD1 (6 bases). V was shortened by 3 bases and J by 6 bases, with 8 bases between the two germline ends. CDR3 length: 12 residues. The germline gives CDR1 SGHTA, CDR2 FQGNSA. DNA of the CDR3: TGTGCCAGCAGCTTGAGGACAGATGGCTACACCTTC. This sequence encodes CASSLRTDGYTF.

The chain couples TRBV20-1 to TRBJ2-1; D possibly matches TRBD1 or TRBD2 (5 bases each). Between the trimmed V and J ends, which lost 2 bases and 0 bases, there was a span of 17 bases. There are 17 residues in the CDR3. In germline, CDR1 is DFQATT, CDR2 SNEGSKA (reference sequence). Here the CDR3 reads CSARLQGTGNSYNEQFF. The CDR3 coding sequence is TGCAGTGCTAGACTTCAAGGGACGGGTAACTCCTACAATGAGCAGTTCTTC.

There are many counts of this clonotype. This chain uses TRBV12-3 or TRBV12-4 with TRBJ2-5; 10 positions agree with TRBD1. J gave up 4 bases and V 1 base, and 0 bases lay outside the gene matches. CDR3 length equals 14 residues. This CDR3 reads CASSLGQGAETQYF. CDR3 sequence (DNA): TGTGCCAGCAGTTTAGGACAGGGGGCAGAGACCCAGTACTTC.

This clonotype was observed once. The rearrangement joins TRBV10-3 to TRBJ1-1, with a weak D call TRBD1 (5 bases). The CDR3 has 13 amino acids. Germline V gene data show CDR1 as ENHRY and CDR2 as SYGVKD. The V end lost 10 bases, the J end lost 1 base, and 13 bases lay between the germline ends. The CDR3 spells CATQGTGNTEAFF. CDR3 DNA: TGTGCCACTCAAGGGACGGGGAACACTGAAGCTTTCTTT.

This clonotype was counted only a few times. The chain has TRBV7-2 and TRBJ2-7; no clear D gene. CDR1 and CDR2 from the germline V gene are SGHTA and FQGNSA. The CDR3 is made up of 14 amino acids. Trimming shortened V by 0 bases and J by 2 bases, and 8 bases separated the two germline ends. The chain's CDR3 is CASSLAPLAYEQYV. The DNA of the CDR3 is TGTGCCAGCAGCTTAGCGCCACTGGCCTACGAGCAGTACGTC.

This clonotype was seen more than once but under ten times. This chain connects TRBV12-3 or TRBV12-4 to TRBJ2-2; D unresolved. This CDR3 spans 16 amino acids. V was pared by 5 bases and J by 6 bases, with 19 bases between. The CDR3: CASSPWTPASAGELFF. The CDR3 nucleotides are TGTGCCAGCAGTCCTTGGACCCCAGCAAGTGCCGGGGAGCTGTTTTTT.

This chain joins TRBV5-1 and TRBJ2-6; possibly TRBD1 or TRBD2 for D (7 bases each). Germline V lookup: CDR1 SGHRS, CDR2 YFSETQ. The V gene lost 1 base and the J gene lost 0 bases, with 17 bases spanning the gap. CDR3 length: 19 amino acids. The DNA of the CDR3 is TGCGCCAGCAGCTTGTGGGGGGGGACAGCGAGCTCTGGGGCCAACGTCCTGACTTTC. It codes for CASSLWGGTASSGANVLTF.

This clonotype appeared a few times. CDR3 in amino acids: CASSLDWTRKETQYF. In nucleotides, the CDR3 is TGTGCCAGCAGCTTAGATTGGACAAGGAAAGAGACCCAGTACTTC. This rearrangement joins TRBV7-9 to TRBJ2-5; a weak D match, TRBD1 (5 bases). V was trimmed by 1 base and J by 3 bases, leaving 12 bases between them. The germline gives CDR1 SEHNR, CDR2 FQNEAQ (reference sequence). The CDR3 runs to 15 residues.

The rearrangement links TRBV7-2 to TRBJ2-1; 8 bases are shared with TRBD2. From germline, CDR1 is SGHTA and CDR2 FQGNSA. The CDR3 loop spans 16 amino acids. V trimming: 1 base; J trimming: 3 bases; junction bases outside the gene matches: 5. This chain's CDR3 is CASSLGTSPYYNEQFF. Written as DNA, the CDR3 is TGTGCCAGCAGCTTAGGGACTAGCCCATACTACAATGAGCAGTTCTTC.

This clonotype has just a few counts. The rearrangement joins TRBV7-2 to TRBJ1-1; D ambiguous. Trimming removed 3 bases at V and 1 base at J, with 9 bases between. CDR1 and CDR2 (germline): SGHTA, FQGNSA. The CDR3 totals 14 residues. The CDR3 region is CASSLTSGNTEAFF. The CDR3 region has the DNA TGTGCCAGCAGCTTGACCTCAGGGAACACTGAAGCTTTCTTT.

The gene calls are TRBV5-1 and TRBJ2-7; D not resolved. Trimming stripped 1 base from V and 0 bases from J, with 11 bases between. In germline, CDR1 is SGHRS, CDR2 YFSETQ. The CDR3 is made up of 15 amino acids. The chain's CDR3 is CASSLTATSSYEQYF. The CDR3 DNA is TGCGCCAGCAGCTTGACGGCTACGAGCTCCTACGAGCAGTACTTC.

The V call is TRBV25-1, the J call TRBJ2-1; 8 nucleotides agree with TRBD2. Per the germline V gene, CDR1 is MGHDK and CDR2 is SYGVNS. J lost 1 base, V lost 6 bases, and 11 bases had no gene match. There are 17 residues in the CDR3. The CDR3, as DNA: TGTGCCAGCAGCCCAATCGGAGAGCGGGAGTCCTACAATGAGCAGTTCTTC. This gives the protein CASSPIGERESYNEQFF.

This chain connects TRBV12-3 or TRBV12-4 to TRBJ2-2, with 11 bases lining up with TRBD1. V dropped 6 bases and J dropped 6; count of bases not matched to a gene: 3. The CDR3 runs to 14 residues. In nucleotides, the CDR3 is TGTGCCAGCAGAAGGGACAGGGGGTCCGGGGAGCTGTTTTTT. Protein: CASRRDRGSGELFF.

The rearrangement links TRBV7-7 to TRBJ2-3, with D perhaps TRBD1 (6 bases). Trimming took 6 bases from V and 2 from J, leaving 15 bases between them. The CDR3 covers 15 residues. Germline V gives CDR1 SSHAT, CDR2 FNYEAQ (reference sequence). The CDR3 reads CASSPGQGTTDTQYF. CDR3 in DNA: TGTGCCAGCAGTCCGGGGCAGGGGACCACAGATACGCAGTATTTT.

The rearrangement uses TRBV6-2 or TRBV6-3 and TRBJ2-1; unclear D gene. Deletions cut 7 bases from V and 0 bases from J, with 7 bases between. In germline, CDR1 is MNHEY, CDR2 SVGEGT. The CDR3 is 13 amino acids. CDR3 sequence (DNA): TGTGCCAGCACCCGCCGCTCCTACAATGAGCAGTTCTTC. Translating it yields CASTRRSYNEQFF.

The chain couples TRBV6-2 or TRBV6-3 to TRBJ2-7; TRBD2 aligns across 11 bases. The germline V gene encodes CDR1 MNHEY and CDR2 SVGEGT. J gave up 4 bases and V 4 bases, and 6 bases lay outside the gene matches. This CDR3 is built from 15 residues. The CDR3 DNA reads TGTGCCAGCAGTTCCGGGACTAGCGGCCGTTACGAGCAGTACGTC. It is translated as CASSSGTSGRYEQYV.

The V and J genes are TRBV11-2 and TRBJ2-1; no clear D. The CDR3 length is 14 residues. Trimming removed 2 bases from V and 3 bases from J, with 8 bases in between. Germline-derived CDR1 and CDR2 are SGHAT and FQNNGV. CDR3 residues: CASSLRPHYNEQFF. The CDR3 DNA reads TGTGCCAGCAGCTTAAGGCCCCACTACAATGAGCAGTTCTTC.